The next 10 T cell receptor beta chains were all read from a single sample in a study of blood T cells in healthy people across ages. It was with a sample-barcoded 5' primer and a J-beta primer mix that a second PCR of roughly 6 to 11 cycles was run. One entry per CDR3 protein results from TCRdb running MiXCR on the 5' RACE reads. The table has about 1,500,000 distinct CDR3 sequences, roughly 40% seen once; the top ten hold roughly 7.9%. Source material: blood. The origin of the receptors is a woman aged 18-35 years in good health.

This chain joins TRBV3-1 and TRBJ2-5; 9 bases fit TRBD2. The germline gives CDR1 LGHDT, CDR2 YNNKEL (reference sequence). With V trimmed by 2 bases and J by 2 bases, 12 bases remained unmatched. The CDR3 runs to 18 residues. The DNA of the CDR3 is TGTGCCAGCAGCCAACAGGCGCGGCGGGGGGGCCTACAAGAGACCCAGTACTTC. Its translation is CASSQQARRGGLQETQYF.

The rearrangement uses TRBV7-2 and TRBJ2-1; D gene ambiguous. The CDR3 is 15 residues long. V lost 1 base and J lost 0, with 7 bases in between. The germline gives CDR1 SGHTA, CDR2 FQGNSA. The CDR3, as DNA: TGTGCCAGCAGCTTAGGCCCCCCCTCCTACAATGAGCAGTTCTTC. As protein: CASSLGPPSYNEQFF.

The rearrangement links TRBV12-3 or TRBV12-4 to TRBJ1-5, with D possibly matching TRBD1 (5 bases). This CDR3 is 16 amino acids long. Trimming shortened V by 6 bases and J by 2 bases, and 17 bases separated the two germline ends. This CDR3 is CASREGTYGGNQPQHF. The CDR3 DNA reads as TGTGCCAGCAGGGAAGGGACGTATGGAGGCAATCAGCCCCAGCATTTT.

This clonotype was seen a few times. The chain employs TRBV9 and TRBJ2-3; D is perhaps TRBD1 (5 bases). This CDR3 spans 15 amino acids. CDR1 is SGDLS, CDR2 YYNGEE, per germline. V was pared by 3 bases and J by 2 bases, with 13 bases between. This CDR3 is CASSARQSPTDTQYF. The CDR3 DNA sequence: TGTGCCAGCAGCGCGAGACAGTCACCCACAGATACGCAGTATTTT.

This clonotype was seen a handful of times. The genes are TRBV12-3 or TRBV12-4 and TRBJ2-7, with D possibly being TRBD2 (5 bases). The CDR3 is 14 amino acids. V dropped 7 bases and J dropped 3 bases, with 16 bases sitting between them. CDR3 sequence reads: CASTRGGIFYEQYF. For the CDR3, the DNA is TGTGCCAGCACCCGAGGAGGAATTTTCTACGAGCAGTACTTC.

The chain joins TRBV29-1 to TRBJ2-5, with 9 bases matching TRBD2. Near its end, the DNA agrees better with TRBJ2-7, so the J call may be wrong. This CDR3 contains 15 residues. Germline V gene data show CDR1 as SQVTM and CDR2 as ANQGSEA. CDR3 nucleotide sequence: TGCAGCGTTGAAGATCTTAGCGGGAGTTCCGACGAGCAGTACTTC. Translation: CSVEDLSGSSDEQYF.

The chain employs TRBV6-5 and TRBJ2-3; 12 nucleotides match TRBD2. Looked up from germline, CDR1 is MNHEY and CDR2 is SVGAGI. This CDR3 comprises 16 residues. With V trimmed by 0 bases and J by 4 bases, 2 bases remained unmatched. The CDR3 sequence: CASSYSTSGSSDTQYF. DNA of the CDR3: TGTGCCAGCAGTTACTCGACTAGCGGGAGTTCAGATACGCAGTATTTT.

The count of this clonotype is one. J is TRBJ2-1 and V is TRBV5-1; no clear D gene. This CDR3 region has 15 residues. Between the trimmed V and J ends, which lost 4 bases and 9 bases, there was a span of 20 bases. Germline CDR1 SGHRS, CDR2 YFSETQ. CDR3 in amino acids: CASSGLRSGLGEQFF. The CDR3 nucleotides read TGCGCCAGCAGCGGCCTAAGGTCGGGTTTAGGTGAGCAGTTCTTC.

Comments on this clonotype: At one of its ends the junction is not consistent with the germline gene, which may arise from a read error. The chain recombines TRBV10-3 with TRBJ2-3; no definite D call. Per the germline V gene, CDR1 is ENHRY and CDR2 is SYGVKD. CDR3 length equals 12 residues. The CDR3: CVISDSRRAQYF. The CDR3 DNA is TGTGTCATCAGTGACTCCAGGAGAGCGCAGTATTTT.

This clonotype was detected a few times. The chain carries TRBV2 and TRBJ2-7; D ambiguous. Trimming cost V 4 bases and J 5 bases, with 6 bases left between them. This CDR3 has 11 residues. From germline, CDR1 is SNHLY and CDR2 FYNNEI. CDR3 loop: CASSGEDEQYF. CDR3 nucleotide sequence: TGTGCCAGCAGTGGTGAAGACGAGCAGTACTTC.